The clone carrying this T cell receptor beta chain has at least ten counts. Its antigen is as yet unknown. The entry originates in a study of neurological immune-mediated disorders. Study-wide points: Across subjects, expanded clones had no CDR3 amino acid sequences in common, pointing to private repertoires in all groups. In HTLV-1-associated myelopathy, TCR clonal expansion was greatest, and in multiple sclerosis it was least, below healthy controls.

The study used blood bank volunteers in Maryland, USA, as healthy controls. The length of the CDR3 is 13 residues. The V and J ends lost 3 bases and 7 bases respectively, with 12 bases between them. Germline lookup yields CDR1 ENHRY and CDR2 SYGVKD. The cDNA was generated by 5'RACE with 10-nucleotide random UMIs. TCRdb re-called the 5' RACE reads through MiXCR, storing one row per CDR3 protein. The repertoire holds under 80,000 distinct CDR3 sequences, with under 10% as singletons. This receptor was taken from a man aged 45-65 years in good health. Input material: PBMCs. The V and J genes are TRBV10-3 and TRBJ1-1; D possibly corresponds to TRBD1 (6 bases). The CDR3 protein is CAISERQVDEAFF. CDR3 nucleotides: TGTGCCATCAGTGAAAGACAGGTTGATGAAGCTTTCTTT.